The 15 T cell receptor beta chains below come from one sample, sequenced in a study of blood T cell repertoires in COVID-19. Data came from immunoSEQ multiplex PCR; TCRdb stores just in-frame clones and leaves some out. The profile shows 150,000 to 200,000 clones, about 85% of them singletons. Material: peripheral blood. All receptors come from a middle-aged man with acute or convalescent COVID-19.

The count of this clone is one. The gene calls are TRBV7-2 and TRBJ1-5; D might be TRBD1 (5 bases). Looked up from germline, CDR1 is SGHTA and CDR2 is FQGNSA. The CDR3 runs 13 residues. The germline V and J ends were trimmed by 2 bases and 6 bases, with 8 bases remaining between them. The CDR3 DNA reads TGTGCCAGCAGCTTACAGGGAGGTCAGCCCCAGCATTTT. This encodes CASSLQGGQPQHF.

The sample holds one count of this clone. V usage is TRBV7-8 and J usage is TRBJ1-3; D is possibly TRBD1 (5 bases). CDR1 SGHVS and CDR2 FQNEAQ come from the germline V gene. The CDR3 extends over 11 amino acids. V lost 5 bases, J lost 7 bases, and 6 bases lay in between. Here the CDR3 reads CASSKGNTIYF. CDR3 sequence (DNA): TGTGCCAGCAGCAAGGGGAACACCATATATTTT.

The rearrangement uses TRBV9 and TRBJ2-3; no firm D call. Trimming took off 1 base at V and 4 bases at J, with 10 bases between the two ends. CDR1 is SGDLS and CDR2 is YYNGEE in the germline V gene. This CDR3 contains 14 residues. CDR3 in DNA: TGTGCCAGCAGCGTAAAAGTAGCCGCAGATACGCAGTATTTT. Protein sequence: CASSVKVAADTQYF.

The chain uses TRBV9 and TRBJ1-2; unclear D gene. V gave up 3 bases and J gave up 7 bases, with 19 bases separating them. CDR1 and CDR2 (germline): SGDLS, YYNGEE. The CDR3 covers 15 residues. CDR3 residues: CASSAIPGLGGGYTF. The CDR3 nucleotides are TGTGCCAGCAGCGCAATACCGGGGTTAGGAGGTGGCTACACCTTC.

The chain couples TRBV5-4 to TRBJ2-7; D is undetermined. V was shortened by 0 bases and J by 3 bases, with 7 bases between the two germline ends. This CDR3 has 13 amino acids. CDR1 and CDR2 from the germline V gene are SGHNT and YYREEE (reference sequence). CDR3 DNA: TGTGCCAGCAGCTTGGCACAGCACTACGAGCAGTACTTC. Translated, it gives CASSLAQHYEQYF.

The rearrangement uses TRBV6-5 and TRBJ1-2, with D possibly matching TRBD1 (5 bases). Trimming removed 4 bases at V and 8 bases at J, with 11 bases between. CDR1 and CDR2 (germline): MNHEY, SVGAGI. The CDR3 has 12 amino acids. CDR3 loop: CASSSGNRGYTF. CDR3 in DNA: TGTGCCAGCAGTTCCGGCAACAGGGGCTACACCTTC.

The rearrangement joins TRBV6-5 to TRBJ2-1, with 7 bases lining up with TRBD1. J was trimmed by 10 bases and V by 1 base; bases with no gene match: 7. Per the germline V gene, CDR1 is MNHEY and CDR2 is SVGAGI. There are 14 residues in the CDR3. CDR3 residues: CASSYLVRDSEQFF. The CDR3 DNA reads TGTGCCAGCAGTTACTTGGTAAGGGACAGCGAGCAGTTCTTC.

The rearrangement joins TRBV3-1 (or the pseudogene TRBV3-2) to TRBJ1-4; 7 bases fit TRBD1. Germline-derived CDR1 and CDR2 are LGHDT and YNNKEL (reference sequence). The CDR3 spans 14 residues. J was trimmed by 5 bases and V by 4 bases; bases with no gene match: 4. The chain's CDR3 is CASSLGQRNEKLFF. The CDR3 nucleotides read TGTGCCAGCAGCCTGGGACAGAGAAATGAAAAACTGTTTTTT.

The gene calls are TRBV4-3 and TRBJ2-4; D is possibly TRBD2 (5 bases). The germline gives CDR1 LGHNA, CDR2 YSLEER. The CDR3 runs to 14 residues. Trimming removed 0 bases at V and 9 bases at J, with 12 bases between. The CDR3 bases are TGCGCCAGCAGCCAAGAAATCGAAGGAGGCATTCAGTACTTC. Translating gives CASSQEIEGGIQYF.

This clone was observed a single time. Written as DNA, the CDR3 is TGTGCCAGCAGCTTAGGAGGGTCTTTTTCCGATACGCAGTATTTT. Translation gives CASSLGGSFSDTQYF. The V and J genes are TRBV7-3 and TRBJ2-3, with D maybe TRBD2 (6 bases). Trimming removed 2 bases from V and 6 bases from J, with 15 bases in between. The CDR3 is made up of 15 amino acids. Germline assignment: CDR1 SGHTA and CDR2 FQGTGA.

V gene TRBV19 combines with J gene TRBJ1-5; 7 nucleotides match TRBD1. The CDR3 length is 15 residues. Trimming removed 5 bases from V and 2 bases from J; junction bases left unmatched: 6. From germline, CDR1 is LNHDA and CDR2 SQIVND (reference sequence). CDR3 sequence: CASSSDRVGNQPQHF. CDR3 DNA: TGTGCCAGTAGTTCTGACAGGGTAGGCAATCAGCCCCAGCATTTT.

The rearrangement links TRBV6-1 to TRBJ1-4; 8 bases line up with TRBD1. This CDR3 has 19 amino acids. With V trimmed by 4 bases and J by 0 bases, 13 bases remained unmatched. Per germline, CDR1 MNHNS and CDR2 SASEGT. CDR3 residues: CASSGLRQGTHATNEKLFF. The CDR3 DNA is TGTGCCAGCAGTGGTCTACGACAGGGGACGCATGCAACTAATGAAAAACTGTTTTTT.

This clone was seen a handful of times. The chain couples TRBV18 to TRBJ1-5; 7 bases align to TRBD1. The V gene's germline CDR1 is KGHSH and CDR2 LQKENI. This CDR3 is built from 16 residues. V gave up 4 bases and J gave up 5 bases; unmatched junction bases: 11. The DNA for the CDR3 is TGTGCCAGCTCACTCGGGACAGTGGCACTCTATCAGCCCCAGCATTTT. It is translated as CASSLGTVALYQPQHF.

This rearrangement joins TRBV27 to TRBJ2-2; a possible D gene is TRBD1 (7 bases). Germline V lookup: CDR1 MNHEY, CDR2 SMNVEV (reference sequence). V dropped 8 bases and J dropped 5 bases, with 21 bases sitting between them. This CDR3 has 16 amino acids. The DNA of the CDR3 is TGTGCCAGCGGCTCCACTGGAGGGGGCGCAACCGGGGAGCTGTTTTTT. As protein: CASGSTGGGATGELFF.

V gene TRBV19 combines with J gene TRBJ1-2; TRBD1 might be the D (6 bases). The CDR3 runs 17 residues. The ends were cut back, 6 bases at V and 8 bases at J, with 28 bases in the middle. From germline, CDR1 is LNHDA and CDR2 SQIVND (reference sequence). CDR3 nucleotides: TGTGCCAGTAGCTCTGGGGGCCTAGGGCAGGGATATTCCGGCTACACCTTC. It yields the protein CASSSGGLGQGYSGYTF.